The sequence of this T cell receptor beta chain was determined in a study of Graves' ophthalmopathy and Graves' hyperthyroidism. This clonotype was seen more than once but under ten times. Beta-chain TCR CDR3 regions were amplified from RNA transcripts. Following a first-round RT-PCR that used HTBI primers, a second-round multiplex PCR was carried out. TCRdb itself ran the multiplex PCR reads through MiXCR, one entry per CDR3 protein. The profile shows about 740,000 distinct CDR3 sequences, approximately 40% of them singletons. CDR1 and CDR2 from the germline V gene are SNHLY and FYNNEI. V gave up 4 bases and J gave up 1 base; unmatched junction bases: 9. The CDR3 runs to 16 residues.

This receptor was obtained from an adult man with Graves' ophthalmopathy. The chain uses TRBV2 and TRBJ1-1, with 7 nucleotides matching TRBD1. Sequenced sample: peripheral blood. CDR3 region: CASSARQGKGNTEAFF. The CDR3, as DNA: TGTGCCAGCAGTGCTCGACAGGGTAAGGGGAACACTGAAGCTTTCTTT.